In its sample, the clone carrying this TCR beta chain is medium-sized. The antigen remains undetermined. The sample is drawn from a study of T cells in localized non-small cell lung cancer. Regarding the study as a whole: Higher adjacent-lung clonality was associated with shorter survival. As only one tumor region underwent sequencing, heterogeneity remains possible. Maximal T cell clonality occurred in uninvolved adjacent lung, with tumor ranking below it.

Trimming removed 1 base from V and 5 bases from J, with 12 bases in between. This CDR3 spans 15 amino acids. From germline, CDR1 is SGDLS and CDR2 YYNGEE. Sequencing was performed with immunoSEQ multiplex PCR; in TCRdb, only in-frame clones are kept and a portion is missing. The table includes about 2,200 clones, roughly 36% detected once. The TCR comes from an older female donor with stage I squamous cell lung carcinoma. J is TRBJ1-4 and V is TRBV9; weak D call: TRBD1 (6 bases). Sequenced material: normal lung tissue next to the tumor, taken before any cancer treatment. The CDR3 DNA is TGTGCCAGCAGCGTACAGCCGGGGGGCAATGAAAAACTGTTTTTT. This translates into CASSVQPGGNEKLFF.